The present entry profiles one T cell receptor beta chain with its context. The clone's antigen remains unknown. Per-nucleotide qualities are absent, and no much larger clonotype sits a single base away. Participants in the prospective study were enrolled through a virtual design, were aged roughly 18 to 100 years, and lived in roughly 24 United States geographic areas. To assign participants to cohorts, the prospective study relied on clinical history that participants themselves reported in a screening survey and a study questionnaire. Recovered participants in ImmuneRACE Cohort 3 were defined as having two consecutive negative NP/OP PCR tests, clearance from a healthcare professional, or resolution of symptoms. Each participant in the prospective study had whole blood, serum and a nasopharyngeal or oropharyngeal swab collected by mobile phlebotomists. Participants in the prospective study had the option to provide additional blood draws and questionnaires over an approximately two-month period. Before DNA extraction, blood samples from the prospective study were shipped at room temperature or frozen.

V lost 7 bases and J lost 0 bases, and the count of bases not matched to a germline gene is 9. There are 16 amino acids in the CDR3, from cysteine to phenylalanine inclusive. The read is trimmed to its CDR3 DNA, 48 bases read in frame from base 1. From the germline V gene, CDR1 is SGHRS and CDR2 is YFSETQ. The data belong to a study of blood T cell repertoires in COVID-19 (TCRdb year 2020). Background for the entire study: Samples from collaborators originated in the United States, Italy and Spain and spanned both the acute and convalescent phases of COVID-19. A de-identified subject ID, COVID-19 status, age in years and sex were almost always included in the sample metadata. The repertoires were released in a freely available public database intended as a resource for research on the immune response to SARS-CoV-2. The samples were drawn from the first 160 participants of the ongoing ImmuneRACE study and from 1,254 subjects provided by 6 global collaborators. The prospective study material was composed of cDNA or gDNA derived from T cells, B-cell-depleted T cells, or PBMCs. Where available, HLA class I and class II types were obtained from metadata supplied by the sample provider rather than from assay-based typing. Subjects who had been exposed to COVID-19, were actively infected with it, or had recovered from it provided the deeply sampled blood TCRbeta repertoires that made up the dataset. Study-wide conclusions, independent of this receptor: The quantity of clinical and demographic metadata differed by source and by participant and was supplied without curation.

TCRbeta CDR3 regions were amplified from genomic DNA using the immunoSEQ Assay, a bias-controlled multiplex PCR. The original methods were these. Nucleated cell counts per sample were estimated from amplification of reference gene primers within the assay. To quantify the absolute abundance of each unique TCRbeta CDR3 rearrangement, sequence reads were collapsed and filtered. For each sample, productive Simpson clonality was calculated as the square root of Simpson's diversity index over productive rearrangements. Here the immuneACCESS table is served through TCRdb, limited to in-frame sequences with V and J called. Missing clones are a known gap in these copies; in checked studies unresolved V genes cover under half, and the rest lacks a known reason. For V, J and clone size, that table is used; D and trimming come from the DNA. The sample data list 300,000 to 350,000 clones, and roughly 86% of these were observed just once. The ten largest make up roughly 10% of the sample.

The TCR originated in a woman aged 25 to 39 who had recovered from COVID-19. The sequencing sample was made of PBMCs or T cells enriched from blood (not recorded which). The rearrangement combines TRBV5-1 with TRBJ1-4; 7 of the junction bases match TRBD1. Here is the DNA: TGCGCCAGCCGAGCCCAGGGGGTCACAACTAATGAAAAACTGTTTTTT. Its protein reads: CASRAQGVTTNEKLFF.